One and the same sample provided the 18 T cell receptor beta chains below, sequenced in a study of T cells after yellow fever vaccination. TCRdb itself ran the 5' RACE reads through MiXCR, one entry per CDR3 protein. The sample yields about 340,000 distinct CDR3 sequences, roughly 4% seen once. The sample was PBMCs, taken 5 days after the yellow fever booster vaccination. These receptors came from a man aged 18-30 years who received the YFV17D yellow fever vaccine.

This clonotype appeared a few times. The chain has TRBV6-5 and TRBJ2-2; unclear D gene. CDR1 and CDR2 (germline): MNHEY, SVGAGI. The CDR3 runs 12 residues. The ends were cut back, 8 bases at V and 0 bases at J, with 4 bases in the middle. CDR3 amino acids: CASATNTGELFF. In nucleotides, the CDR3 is TGTGCCAGCGCAACGAACACCGGGGAGCTGTTTTTT.

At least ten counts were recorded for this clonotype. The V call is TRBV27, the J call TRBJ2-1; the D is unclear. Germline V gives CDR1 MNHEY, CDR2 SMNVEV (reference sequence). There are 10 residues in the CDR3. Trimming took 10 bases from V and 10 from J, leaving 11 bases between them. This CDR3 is CATLSREQFF. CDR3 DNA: TGTGCCACCCTGTCGCGGGAGCAGTTCTTC.

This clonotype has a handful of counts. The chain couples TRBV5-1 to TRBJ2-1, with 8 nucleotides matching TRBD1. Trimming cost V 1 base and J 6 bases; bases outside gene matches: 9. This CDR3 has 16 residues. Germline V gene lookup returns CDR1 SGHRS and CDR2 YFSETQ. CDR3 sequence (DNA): TGCGCCAGCAGCTTGACACCCGGGACAGGTGCCAATGAGCAGTTCTTC. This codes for CASSLTPGTGANEQFF.

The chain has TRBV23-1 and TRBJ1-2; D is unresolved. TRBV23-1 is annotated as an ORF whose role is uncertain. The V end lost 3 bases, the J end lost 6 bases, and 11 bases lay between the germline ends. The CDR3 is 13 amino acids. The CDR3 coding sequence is TGCGCCAGCAGTCATTATAGCGGGAATGGCTACACCTTC. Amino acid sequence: CASSHYSGNGYTF.

As DNA, the CDR3 is TGTGCCAGCAGTTTACATGGGAGCGAAAAACTGTTTTTT. Its translation: CASSLHGSEKLFF. V gene TRBV12-3 or TRBV12-4 combines with J gene TRBJ1-4, with D unclear. Trimming took 2 bases from V and 8 from J, leaving 9 bases between them. This CDR3 has 13 residues.

CDR3 nucleotides: TGCAGTGCTGTCGAGGATTCCTACGAGCAGTACTTC. Translating it yields CSAVEDSYEQYF. V is TRBV20-1 and J is TRBJ2-7, with unresolved D. The ends were cut back, 5 bases at V and 1 base at J, with 9 bases in the middle. The V gene's germline CDR1 is DFQATT and CDR2 SNEGSKA (reference sequence). This CDR3 has 12 amino acids.

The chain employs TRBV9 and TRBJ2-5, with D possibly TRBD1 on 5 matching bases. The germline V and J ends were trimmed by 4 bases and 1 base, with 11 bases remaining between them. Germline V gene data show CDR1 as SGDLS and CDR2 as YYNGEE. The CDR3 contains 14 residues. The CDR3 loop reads CASSPQGVQETQYF. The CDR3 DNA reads TGTGCCAGCAGCCCGCAGGGCGTCCAAGAGACCCAGTACTTC.

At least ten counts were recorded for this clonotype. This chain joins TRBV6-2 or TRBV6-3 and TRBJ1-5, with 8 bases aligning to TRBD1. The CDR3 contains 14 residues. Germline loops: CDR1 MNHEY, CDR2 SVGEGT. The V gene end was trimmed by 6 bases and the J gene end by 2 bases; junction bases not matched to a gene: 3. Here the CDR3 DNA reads TGTGCCAGCAGGTCGACAGGGGGCAATCAGCCCCAGCATTTT. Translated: CASRSTGGNQPQHF.

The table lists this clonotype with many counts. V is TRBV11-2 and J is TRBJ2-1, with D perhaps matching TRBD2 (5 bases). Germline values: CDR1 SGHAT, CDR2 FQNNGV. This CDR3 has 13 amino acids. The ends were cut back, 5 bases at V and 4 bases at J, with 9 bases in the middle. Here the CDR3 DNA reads TGTGCCAGCAGCATCGGGGTATACAATGAGCAGTTCTTC. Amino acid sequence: CASSIGVYNEQFF.

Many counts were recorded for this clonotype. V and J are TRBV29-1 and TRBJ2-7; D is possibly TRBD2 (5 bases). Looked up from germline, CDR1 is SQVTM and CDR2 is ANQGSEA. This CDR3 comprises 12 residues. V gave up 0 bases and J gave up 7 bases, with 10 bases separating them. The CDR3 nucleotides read TGCAGCGTTGAAGAAGGACGAGGGGAGCAGTACGTC. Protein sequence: CSVEEGRGEQYV.

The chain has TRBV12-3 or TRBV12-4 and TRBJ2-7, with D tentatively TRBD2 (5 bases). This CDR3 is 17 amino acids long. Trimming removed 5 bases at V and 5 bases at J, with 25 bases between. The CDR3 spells CASSDEGGRRTDNEQYF. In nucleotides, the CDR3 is TGTGCCAGCAGTGACGAGGGCGGCCGCCGGACTGATAACGAGCAGTACTTC.

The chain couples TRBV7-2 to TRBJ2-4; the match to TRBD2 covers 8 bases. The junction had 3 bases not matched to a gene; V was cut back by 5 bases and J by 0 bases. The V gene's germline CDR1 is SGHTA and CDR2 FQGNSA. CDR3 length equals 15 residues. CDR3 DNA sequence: TGTGCCAGCAGCCACGGGGGGGGAGCCAAAAACATTCAGTACTTC. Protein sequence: CASSHGGGAKNIQYF.

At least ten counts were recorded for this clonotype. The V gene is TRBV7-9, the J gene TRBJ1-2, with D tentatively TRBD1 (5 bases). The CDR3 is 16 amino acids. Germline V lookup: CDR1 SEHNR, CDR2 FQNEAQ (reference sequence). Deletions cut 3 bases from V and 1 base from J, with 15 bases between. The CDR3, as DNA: TGTGCCAGCAGCTTGGGCGGGGGAGTTGGTAACTATGGCTACACCTTC. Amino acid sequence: CASSLGGGVGNYGYTF.

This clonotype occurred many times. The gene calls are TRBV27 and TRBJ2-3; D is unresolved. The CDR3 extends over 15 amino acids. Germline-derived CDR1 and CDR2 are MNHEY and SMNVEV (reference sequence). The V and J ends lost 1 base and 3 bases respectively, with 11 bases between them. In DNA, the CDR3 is TGTGCCAGCAGTTTATTACCCCTGGGGACAGATACGCAGTATTTT. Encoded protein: CASSLLPLGTDTQYF.

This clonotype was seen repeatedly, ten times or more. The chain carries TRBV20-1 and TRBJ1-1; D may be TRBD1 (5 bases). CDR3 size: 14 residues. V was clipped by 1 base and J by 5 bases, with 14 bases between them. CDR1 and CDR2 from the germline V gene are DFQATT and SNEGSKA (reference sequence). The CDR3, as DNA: TGCAGTGCTAGAGTGGGGGTTGTACTTACTGAAGCTTTCTTT. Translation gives CSARVGVVLTEAFF.

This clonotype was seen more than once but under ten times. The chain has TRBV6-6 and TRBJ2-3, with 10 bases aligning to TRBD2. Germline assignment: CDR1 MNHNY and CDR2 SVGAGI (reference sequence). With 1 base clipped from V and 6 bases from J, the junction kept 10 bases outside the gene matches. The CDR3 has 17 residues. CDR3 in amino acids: CASSYLSALAGVDTQYF. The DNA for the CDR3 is TGTGCCAGCAGTTACTTATCGGCTCTAGCGGGGGTGGATACGCAGTATTTT.

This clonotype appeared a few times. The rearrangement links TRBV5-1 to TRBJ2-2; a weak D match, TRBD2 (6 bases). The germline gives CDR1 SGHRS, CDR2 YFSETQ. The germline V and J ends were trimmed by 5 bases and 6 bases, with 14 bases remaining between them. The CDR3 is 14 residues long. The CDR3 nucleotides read TGCGCCAGCAGTTCCCGGGACTCCGCCGGGGAGCTGTTTTTT. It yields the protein CASSSRDSAGELFF. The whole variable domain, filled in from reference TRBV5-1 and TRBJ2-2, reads KAGVTQTPRYLIKTRGQQVTLSCSPISGHRSVSWYQQTPGQGLQFLFEYFSETQRNKGNFPGRFSGRQFSNSRSEMNVSTLELGDSALYLCASSSRDSAGELFFGEGSRLTVL.

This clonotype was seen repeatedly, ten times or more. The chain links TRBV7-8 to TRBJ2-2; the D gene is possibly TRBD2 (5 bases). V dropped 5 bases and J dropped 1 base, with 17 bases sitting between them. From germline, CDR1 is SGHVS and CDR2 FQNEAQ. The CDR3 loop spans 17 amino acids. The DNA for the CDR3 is TGTGCCAGCAGCCGAGCGAGGCGCGGGCTGAACACCGGGGAGCTGTTTTTT. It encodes CASSRARRGLNTGELFF.